Listed below are T cell receptor beta chains from one sample, sequenced in a study of CD8 T cells in ankylosing spondylitis. Via MiXCR, TCRdb re-called the 5' RACE reads, giving one row per CDR3 protein. Found here are 200,000 or so distinct CDR3 sequences, over 15% of them singletons; the top ten hold roughly 4%. Material for sequencing was blood, either unsorted or a sorted T cell fraction (not recorded which). All receptors derive from a male donor aged 5 to 30 with ankylosing spondylitis or in good health (not recorded which). Both conserved end residues are part of each CDR3. D genes are given only for firm matches. Some rows mark clone size as missing; the rest say once, few, many or name a class of expanded clone.

V	length	J	size	D	DNA	CDR3
TRBV7-9	14	TRBJ1-5	many	.	TGTGCCAGCAGCTCGGAGGCAACGGTTGGTCCCCAGCATTTT	CASSSEATVGPQHF
TRBV18	14	TRBJ2-1	many	TRBD2	TGTGCCAGCTCGCGATTAGCGGGAGACATTGAGCAGTTCTTC	CASSRLAGDIEQFF
TRBV5-1	15	TRBJ2-4	many	TRBD2	TGCGCCAGCAGCGGCGGGGGGGTTTCCAAAAACATTCAGTACTTC	CASSGGGVSKNIQYF
TRBV6-5	15	TRBJ2-5	many	.	TGTGCCAGCAGTTATTCAAGCTTAGTGAGCGAGACCCAGTACTTC	CASSYSSLVSETQYF
TRBV11-2	16	TRBJ2-5	many	.	TGTGCCAGCAGCTTAGGGTCGGGTGGCGTACAAGAGACCCAGTACTTC	CASSLGSGGVQETQYF
TRBV6-1	15	TRBJ2-5	.	TRBD2	TGTGCCAGCAGTGAATTGACTAGCGGCCAAGAGACCCAGTACTTC	CASSELTSGQETQYF
TRBV14	14	TRBJ2-1	many	TRBD2	TGTGCCAGCAGCCAAGACCCCTCACTAGCGCCCAAGTTCTTC	CASSQDPSLAPKFF
TRBV5-5	14	TRBJ2-1	many	.	TGTGCCAGCAGCTCACCTATATTGTACAATGAGCAGTTCTTC	CASSSPILYNEQFF
TRBV2	14	TRBJ1-1	many	.	TGTGCCAGCAGCATCGACGGAAGGAACACTGAAGCTTTCTTT	CASSIDGRNTEAFF
TRBV20-1	16	TRBJ2-2	once	.	TGCAGTGCTAGAGATCTCGGAGGGAGGAACACCGGGGAGCTGTTTTTT	CSARDLGGRNTGELFF
TRBV4-3	15	TRBJ2-1	once	.	TGCGCCAGCAGCCAAGGACTCATAACCGATAATGAGCAGTTCTTC	CASSQGLITDNEQFF
TRBV5-1	14	TRBJ2-5	many	.	TGCGCCAGCAGCTTGAGGGTGGATTCAGAGACCCAGTACTTC	CASSLRVDSETQYF
TRBV7-9	14	TRBJ1-1	many	.	TGTGCCAGCAGCATACGGGACTCCCACCCTGAAGCTTTCTTT	CASSIRDSHPEAFF
TRBV20-1	12	TRBJ2-1	many	TRBD2	TGCAGTGTTGCGGGAGGACAAAATGAGCAGTTCTTC	CSVAGGQNEQFF
TRBV25-1	13	TRBJ1-2	.	.	TGTGCCAGCAGTGAACAGGGGCGTGAGCGCTACACCTTC	CASSEQGRERYTF
TRBV12-3/TRBV12-4	13	TRBJ2-3	many	.	TGTGCCAGCAGGACCGGGAGCACAGATACGCAGTATTTT	CASRTGSTDTQYF
TRBV7-6	13	TRBJ2-1	.	.	TGTGCCAGCAGCGCGGGTTATTGGGCAGAGCAGTTCTTC	CASSAGYWAEQFF
TRBV5-4	13	TRBJ2-7	many	TRBD1	TGTGCCAGCAGCTGGACAGGGGGAGGGGAGCAGTACTTC	CASSWTGGGEQYF
TRBV7-3	14	TRBJ2-3	.	TRBD1	TGTGCCAGCAGCTTGACAGGGAGAACAGATACGCAGTATTTT	CASSLTGRTDTQYF
TRBV19	15	TRBJ1-2	many	TRBD1	TGTGCCAGTAGTCCAATGACAGGGGGAGTACGCGGCTACACCTTC	CASSPMTGGVRGYTF
TRBV29-1	12	TRBJ2-1	many	.	TGCAGCGTTGCATGGTTAACAAATGAGCAGTTCTTC	CSVAWLTNEQFF
TRBV12-3/TRBV12-4	16	TRBJ2-5	many	TRBD2	TGTGCCAGCAGTCCCTGGACTAGCGGGGATCAAGAGACCCAGTACTTC	CASSPWTSGDQETQYF
TRBV6-4	17	TRBJ2-2	.	TRBD2	TGTGCCAGCAGCCTTCAATCCAGCGGGGCGAACACCGGGGAGCTGTTTTTT	CASSLQSSGANTGELFF
TRBV12-3/TRBV12-4	13	TRBJ2-1	many	.	TGTGCCAGCAGTTTACTCCCAAACAATGAGCAGTTCTTC	CASSLLPNNEQFF
TRBV29-1	13	TRBJ2-1	.	TRBD2	TGCAGCGGCAGCGGGAGGGCCTACAATGAGCAGTTCTTC	CSGSGRAYNEQFF
TRBV6-5	12	TRBJ1-1	.	.	TGTGCCAGCAGGACAACAGGGTATGTGGCTTTCTTT	CASRTTGYVAFF
TRBV29-1	14	TRBJ2-7	.	.	TGCAGCGTTGGGGAGGGGGGGGCCTCCTACGAGCAGTACTTC	CSVGEGGASYEQYF
TRBV12-3/TRBV12-4	15	TRBJ2-2	many	.	TGTGCCAGCACCGCACGGGGAAGGAACACCGGGGAGCTGTTTTTT	CASTARGRNTGELFF
TRBV3-1	16	TRBJ2-4	many	TRBD2	TGTGCCAGCAGCCAAGTGGGAGGGATGGCCAAAAACATTCAGTACTTC	CASSQVGGMAKNIQYF
TRBV9	15	TRBJ2-1	many	.	TGTGCCAGCAGCGTTACTAGAAGCTCCTACAATGAGCAGTTCTTC	CASSVTRSSYNEQFF
TRBV11-3	14	TRBJ2-6	.	.	TGTGCCAGCAGCTTTGACTTTGGGGCCAACGTCCTGACTTTC	CASSFDFGANVLTF
TRBV6-5	14	TRBJ2-1	many	.	TGTGCCACCACACAGGGGGGAGGGTACAATGAGCAGTTCTTC	CATTQGGGYNEQFF
TRBV20-1	14	TRBJ2-7	once	TRBD2	TGCAGTGCTCCAGGGACTAGCGGCTCCTACGAGCAGTACTTC	CSAPGTSGSYEQYF
TRBV20-1	17	TRBJ2-1	few	TRBD2	TGCAGTGCAATCAAACCAGGACTAGCGGGAGTTTCTAATGAGCAGTTCTTC	CSAIKPGLAGVSNEQFF
TRBV12-3/TRBV12-4	14	TRBJ2-7	many	.	TGTGCCAGCAGTTTAGCGGGGCAATCCTACGAGCAGTACTTC	CASSLAGQSYEQYF
TRBV29-1	14	TRBJ1-2	many	TRBD1	TGCAGCTTTTTTGCCGGGACAGGGAAACATGGCTACACCTTC	CSFFAGTGKHGYTF
TRBV6-5	15	TRBJ2-7	many	.	TGTGCCAGCAGTTACTCGGCAGGGAGCTCCTACGAGCAGTACTTC	CASSYSAGSSYEQYF
TRBV12-3/TRBV12-4	13	TRBJ1-2	many	.	TGTGCCAGCAGTTCCACCGGGCCCTATGGCTACACCTTC	CASSSTGPYGYTF
TRBV11-3	16	TRBJ2-2	.	.	TGTGCCAGCGCGGAGGGTATGCGGGCGAACACCGGGGAGCTGTTTTTT	CASAEGMRANTGELFF
TRBV12-3/TRBV12-4	14	TRBJ2-7	many	TRBD1	TGTGCCAGCAGAAAGACGGGACAGGGGAGGGAGCAGTACTTC	CASRKTGQGREQYF
TRBV29-1	13	TRBJ1-1	many	.	TGCAGCGTTGAAGATCTCAGGGGCTATGAAGCTTTCTTT	CSVEDLRGYEAFF
TRBV18	12	TRBJ1-1	.	TRBD1	TGTGCCAGCTCATCAGGGGGGACTGAAGCTTTCTTT	CASSSGGTEAFF
TRBV12-3/TRBV12-4	13	TRBJ1-4	many	.	TGTGCCAGCACACAGGCGGGTGGAGAAAAACTGTTTTTT	CASTQAGGEKLFF
TRBV29-1	12	TRBJ1-1	many	.	TGCAGCGTTGTTCCAGGGTACACTGAAGCTTTCTTT	CSVVPGYTEAFF
TRBV12-3/TRBV12-4	11	TRBJ2-3	many	.	TGTGCCAGCAGTTTAGGTGCTACGCAGTATTTT	CASSLGATQYF
TRBV12-3/TRBV12-4	14	TRBJ2-5	many	TRBD1	TGTGCCAGCAGTCTATCAGGGGGTGAAAAGACCCAGTACTTC	CASSLSGGEKTQYF
TRBV10-2	14	TRBJ1-2	many	.	TGCGCCAGCAGTGAGGGCAGGGGAAACTATGGCTACACCTTC	CASSEGRGNYGYTF
TRBV7-2	13	TRBJ1-2	many	.	TGTGCCAGCAGCTGGAGACCCAGTGGAGGCTACACCTTC	CASSWRPSGGYTF
TRBV3-1	16	TRBJ2-6	many	.	TGTGCCAGCAGCCTCCGGGCAGCCTCTGGGGCCAACGTCCTGACTTTC	CASSLRAASGANVLTF
TRBV25-1	14	TRBJ1-4	many	.	TGTGCCAGCAGTGGACAACAGGGCTATGAAAAACTGTTTTTT	CASSGQQGYEKLFF
TRBV4-2	16	TRBJ2-1	many	.	TGTGCCAGCAGCCAAGGGGAGCTTTTCACTCCTAATGAGCAGTTCTTC	CASSQGELFTPNEQFF